This TCR beta chain was sequenced during a study of blood T cell repertoires in COVID-19. Study as a whole: The United States, Italy and Spain provided the acute and convalescent COVID-19 samples. PBMCs, B-cell-depleted T cells, or T cells were the source of the cDNA or gDNA that made up the material.

The V and J ends lost 5 bases and 2 bases, in that order; junction bases with no gene match: 6. CDR3 length: 15 amino acids. From germline, CDR1 is SNHLY and CDR2 FYNNEI. As originally analysed: Researchers report that nucleated cell counts were estimated from reference gene primer amplification. Profiling relied on immunoSEQ multiplex PCR, and the TCRdb table lists in-frame clones only, not all of them. V, J and clone size are those of that table, while D and trimming were read from the DNA. The sample has roughly 250,000 clones; around 87% are singletons. This clonotype originated in a woman between 50 and 59 years old with acute or convalescent COVID-19. The V and J genes are TRBV2 and TRBJ1-5; 7 nucleotides match TRBD1. Input material: peripheral blood. The CDR3 spells CASSRQGGGNQPQHF. The CDR3 nucleotides read TGTGCCAGCAGTCGACAGGGCGGGGGCAATCAGCCCCAGCATTTT. Complete variable domain (other parts from reference TRBV2 and TRBJ1-5): EPEVTQTPSHQVTQMGQEVILRCVPISNHLYFYWYRQILGQKVEFLVSFYNNEISEKSEIFDDQFSVERPDGSNFTLKIRSTKLEDSAMYFCASSRQGGGNQPQHFGDGTRLSIL.